These 10 T cell receptor beta chains share one sample of origin, sequenced in a study of blood T cells in healthy people across ages. Alongside a J-beta primer mix, a sample-barcoded 5' primer served in a second PCR lasting about 7 to 11 cycles. In TCRdb, the 5' RACE reads were re-called with MiXCR into one record per CDR3 protein. The data contain about 650,000 distinct CDR3 sequences, 52% of them singletons. Sequenced sample: blood. The receptor set was obtained from a woman at least 80 years old in good health.

The V gene is TRBV28, the J gene TRBJ2-3; 8 nucleotides agree with TRBD1. From germline, CDR1 is MDHEN and CDR2 SYDVKM. V lost 1 base to trimming and J lost 6 bases; unmatched junction nucleotides: 9. The CDR3 loop spans 16 amino acids. The CDR3 loop is CASSLFGRGRGDTQYF. The CDR3 DNA reads as TGTGCCAGCAGTTTATTTGGCAGGGGGCGCGGGGATACGCAGTATTTT. Full variable domain (missing parts from reference TRBV28 and TRBJ2-3): DVKVTQSSRYLVKRTGEKVFLECVQDMDHENMFWYRQDPGLGLRLIYFSYDVKMKEKGDIPEGYSVSREKKERFSLILESASTNQTSMYLCASSLFGRGRGDTQYFGPGTRLTVL.

This sequence joins TRBV12-3 or TRBV12-4 and TRBJ2-1; 7 bases are a match to TRBD1. The J segment lost 2 bases and the V segment lost 5 bases, leaving 6 bases of the junction unmatched. CDR3 length: 15 amino acids. The CDR3 reads CASSLEGQTYNEQFF. CDR3 DNA: TGTGCCAGCAGTCTCGAGGGACAGACCTACAATGAGCAGTTCTTC.

This clonotype has at least ten counts. The chain has TRBV11-2 and TRBJ2-4; 13 positions match TRBD2. V shed 0 bases, J shed 6 bases, and the junction held 11 bases outside the gene matches. Germline CDR1 SGHAT, CDR2 FQNNGV. This CDR3 spans 19 amino acids. The CDR3 region has the DNA TGTGCCAGCAGCTTAGATCCCCCCGTACTAGCGGGGGGGCTAAACATTCAGTACTTC. Amino acid sequence: CASSLDPPVLAGGLNIQYF. Full variable domain (outside the CDR3, taken from reference TRBV11-2 and TRBJ2-4): EAGVAQSPRYKIIEKRQSVAFWCNPISGHATLYWYQQILGQGPKLLIQFQNNGVVDDSQLPKDRFSAERLKGVDSTLKIQPAKLEDSAVYLCASSLDPPVLAGGLNIQYFGAGTRLSVL.

There are many counts of this clonotype. This chain uses TRBV6-5 with TRBJ2-1, with D uncertain. The CDR3 has 14 residues. Germline CDR1 is MNHEY and CDR2 is SVGAGI. V was cut by 7 bases and J by 3 bases, with 13 bases left in between. CDR3 in amino acids: CASTTSKGYNEQFF. The CDR3 nucleotides are TGTGCCAGCACTACCTCCAAGGGCTACAATGAGCAGTTCTTC.

Concerning this clonotype itself: As the CDR3 is not closed by the conserved phenylalanine or tryptophan, this likely results from a read error. The V call is TRBV12-3 or TRBV12-4, the J call TRBJ2-3; D perhaps matches TRBD2 (6 bases). The CDR3 runs 11 residues. V was pared by 8 bases and J by 3 bases, with 6 bases between. CDR3: CASGLTDTQYS. CDR3 coding DNA: TGTGCCAGCGGACTAACAGATACGCAGTATTCT.

This clonotype was recorded at least ten times. J is TRBJ2-7 and V is TRBV16; D is possibly TRBD1 or TRBD2 (5 bases each). The CDR3 length is 15 residues. V was clipped by 1 base and J by 3 bases, with 13 bases between them. CDR1 and CDR2 from the germline V gene are KGHSY and FQNENV. The CDR3 coding sequence is TGTGCCAGCAGCCAATACGTCGGGGCCGGCTACGAGCAGTACTTC. Its protein is CASSQYVGAGYEQYF.

This sequence joins TRBV12-3 or TRBV12-4 and TRBJ1-2; D is perhaps TRBD1 (6 bases). The CDR3 has 14 amino acids. The V end was cut by 7 bases, the J end by 3 bases, with 15 bases between. The CDR3 sequence: CASTMQGRDYGYTF. The DNA for the CDR3 is TGTGCCAGCACAATGCAGGGGAGAGACTATGGCTACACCTTC.

About this clonotype itself: A much larger clone sits a single nucleotide away, making a read error possible. The chain joins TRBV4-1 to TRBJ2-3; no reliable D call. With 4 bases removed from V and 8 bases from J, the gap between germline ends came to 16 bases. The CDR3 totals 14 residues. CDR1 and CDR2 from the germline V gene are MGHRA and YSYEKL. The CDR3 protein is CASSPYQFPGTQYF. CDR3 nucleotides: TGCGCCAGCAGCCCGTACCAGTTTCCGGGTACGCAGTATTTT.

The V and J genes are TRBV27 and TRBJ2-7; 8 bases match TRBD1. V shed 5 bases and J 3 bases; nucleotides not matched to a gene: 6. Germline CDR1 and CDR2: MNHEY and SMNVEV (reference sequence). The CDR3 totals 14 residues. This CDR3 reads CASSISGGSYEQYF. In DNA form, the CDR3 reads TGTGCCAGCAGTATCTCAGGGGGCAGCTACGAGCAGTACTTC.

The chain employs TRBV20-1 and TRBJ1-5; D is perhaps TRBD1 (5 bases). The CDR3 loop spans 17 amino acids. V lost 0 bases and J 0 bases, leaving 15 bases between the germline ends. Germline CDR1 reads DFQATT; CDR2 reads SNEGSKA (reference sequence). The CDR3 coding sequence is TGCAGTGCTAGAGATCAAGGCAGGGCGATTAGCAATCAGCCCCAGCATTTT. Translation gives CSARDQGRAISNQPQHF.